This T cell receptor beta chain was observed in a study of control samples from healthy donors and cancer patients. Sequenced by immunoSEQ multiplex PCR; TCRdb stores in-frame clones only, minus some. Here the sample spans 130,000 or so clones, 89% being singletons. Trimming took 2 bases from V and 4 from J; bases not matched to a gene: 3. The CDR3 is 15 amino acids. Germline values: CDR1 SGHVS, CDR2 FQNEAQ. This clone was found once. The receptor was isolated from a man aged 45-60 years with head and neck cancer. The sequencing input was PBMCs. V gene TRBV7-8 combines with J gene TRBJ2-3; TRBD1 aligns across 10 bases. The CDR3 region has the DNA TGTGCCAGCAGCTTACGGGACAGGGGCGCAGATACGCAGTATTTT. As protein: CASSLRDRGADTQYF. Looking up the rest from reference TRBV7-8 and TRBJ2-3 gives the full variable domain: GAGVSQSPRYKVAKRGQDVALRCDPISGHVSLFWYQQALGQGPEFLTYFQNEAQLDKSGLPSDRFFAERPEGSVSTLKIQRTQQEDSAVYLCASSLRDRGADTQYFGPGTRLTVL.